This TCR beta chain was captured by sequencing in a study of T cells in Graves' hyperthyroidism and ophthalmopathy. Across the whole study: At the time of initial diagnosis and before any treatment, peripheral blood was collected.

CDR1 and CDR2 from the germline V gene are SSHAT and FNYEAQ (reference sequence). This CDR3 is 14 amino acids long. Each ophthalmopathy patient scored at least 3 on the Clinical Activity Score and at least 4 on NOSPECS grade, with duration under 3 months. Lactation, pregnancy, other autoimmune disease or uncontrolled infection led to exclusion of patients. Regarding the study as a whole: Most thyroid clonotypes expanded above 0.001 were also detected in blood.

A note on this clonotype: Its antigen is unknown. The junction shows a germline mismatch at one end, possibly a read error.

Amplified TCR beta CDR3 regions derived from RNA transcripts. TCR CDR3 regions were first amplified by RT-PCR with HTBI primers. MiXCR was run by TCRdb on the multiplex PCR reads, yielding one entry per CDR3 protein. The repertoire includes about 610,000 distinct CDR3 sequences, approximately 14% of them detected once, and about 4.5% sits in the top ten. This chain joins TRBV7-7 and TRBJ2-5; TRBD2 might be the D (6 bases). What was sequenced was blood. This clonotype was sampled from a woman aged 40 to 50 with Graves' ophthalmopathy. CDR3 residues: CASTLGGTQETQYF. DNA of the CDR3: TGTGCTAGCACCTTAGGTGGGACTCAAGAGACCCAGTACTTC.